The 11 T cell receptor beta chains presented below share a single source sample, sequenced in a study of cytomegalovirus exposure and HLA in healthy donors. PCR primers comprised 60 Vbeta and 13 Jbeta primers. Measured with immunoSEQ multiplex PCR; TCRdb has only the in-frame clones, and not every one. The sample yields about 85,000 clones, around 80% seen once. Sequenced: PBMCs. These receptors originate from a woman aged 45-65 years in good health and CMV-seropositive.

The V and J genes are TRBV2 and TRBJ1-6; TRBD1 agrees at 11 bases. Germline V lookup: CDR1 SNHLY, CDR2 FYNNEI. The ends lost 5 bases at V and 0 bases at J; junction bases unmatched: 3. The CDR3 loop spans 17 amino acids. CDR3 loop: CASSLGTGGSYNSPLHF. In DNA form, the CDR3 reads TGTGCCAGCAGTCTCGGGACAGGGGGCTCCTATAATTCACCCCTCCACTTT. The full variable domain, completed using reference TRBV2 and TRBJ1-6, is EPEVTQTPSHQVTQMGQEVILRCVPISNHLYFYWYRQILGQKVEFLVSFYNNEISEKSEIFDDQFSVERPDGSNFTLKIRSTKLEDSAMYFCASSLGTGGSYNSPLHFGNGTRLTVT.

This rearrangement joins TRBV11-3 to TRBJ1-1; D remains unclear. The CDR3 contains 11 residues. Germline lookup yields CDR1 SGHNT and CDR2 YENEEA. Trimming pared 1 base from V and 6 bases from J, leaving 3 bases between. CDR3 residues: CASSLVSEAFF. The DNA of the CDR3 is TGTGCCAGCAGCTTAGTATCTGAAGCTTTCTTT.

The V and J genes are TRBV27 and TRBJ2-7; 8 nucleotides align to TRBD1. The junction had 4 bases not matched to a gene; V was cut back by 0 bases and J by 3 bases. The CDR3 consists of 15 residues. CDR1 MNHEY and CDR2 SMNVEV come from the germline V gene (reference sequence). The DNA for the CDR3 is TGTGCCAGCAGTTTATCGGGGACAGGATACTACGAGCAGTACTTC. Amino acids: CASSLSGTGYYEQYF.

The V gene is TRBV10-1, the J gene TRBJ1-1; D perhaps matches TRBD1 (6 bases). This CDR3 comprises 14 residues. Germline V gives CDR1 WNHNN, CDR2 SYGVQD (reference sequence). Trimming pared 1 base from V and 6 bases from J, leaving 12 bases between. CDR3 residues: CASSEYRAGAEAFF. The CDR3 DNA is TGCGCCAGCAGTGAGTACAGGGCCGGGGCTGAAGCTTTCTTT.

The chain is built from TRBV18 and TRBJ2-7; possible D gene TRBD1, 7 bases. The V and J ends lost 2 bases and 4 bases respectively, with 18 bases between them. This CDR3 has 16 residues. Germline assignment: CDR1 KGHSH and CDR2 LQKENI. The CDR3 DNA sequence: TGTGCCAGCTCACCAGTTCGATCTGCAGGGGGGTACGAGCAGTACTTC. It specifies CASSPVRSAGGYEQYF. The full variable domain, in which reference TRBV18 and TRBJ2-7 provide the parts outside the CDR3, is NAGVMQNPRHLVRRRGQEARLRCSPMKGHSHVYWYRQLPEEGLKFMVYLQKENIIDESGMPKERFSAEFPKEGPSILRIQQVVRGDSAAYFCASSPVRSAGGYEQYFGPGTRLTVT.

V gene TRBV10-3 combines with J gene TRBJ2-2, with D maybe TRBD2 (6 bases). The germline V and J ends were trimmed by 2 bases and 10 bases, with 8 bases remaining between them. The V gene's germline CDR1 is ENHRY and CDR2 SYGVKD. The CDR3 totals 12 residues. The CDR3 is CAISEGGPELFF. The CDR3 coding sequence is TGTGCCATCAGTGAGGGAGGGCCGGAGCTGTTTTTT.

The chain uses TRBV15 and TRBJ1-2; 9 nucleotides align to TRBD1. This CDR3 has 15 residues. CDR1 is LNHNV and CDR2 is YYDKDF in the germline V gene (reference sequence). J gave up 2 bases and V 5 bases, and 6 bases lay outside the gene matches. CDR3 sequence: CATSVSGTGNYGYTF. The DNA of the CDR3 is TGTGCCACCAGCGTTTCCGGGACAGGGAACTATGGCTACACCTTC.

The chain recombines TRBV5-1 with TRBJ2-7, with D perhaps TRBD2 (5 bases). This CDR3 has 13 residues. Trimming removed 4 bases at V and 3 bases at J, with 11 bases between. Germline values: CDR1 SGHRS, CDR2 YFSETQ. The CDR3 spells CASSVERDYEQYF. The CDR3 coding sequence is TGCGCCAGCAGCGTGGAACGGGACTACGAGCAGTACTTC.

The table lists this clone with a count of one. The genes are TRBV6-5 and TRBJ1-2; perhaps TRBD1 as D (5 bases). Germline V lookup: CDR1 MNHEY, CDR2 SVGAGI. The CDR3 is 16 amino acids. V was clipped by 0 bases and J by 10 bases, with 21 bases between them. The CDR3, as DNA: TGTGCCAGCAGTTACTCGAGACGTGGGAAGGGGTTATCCTACACCTTC. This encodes CASSYSRRGKGLSYTF.

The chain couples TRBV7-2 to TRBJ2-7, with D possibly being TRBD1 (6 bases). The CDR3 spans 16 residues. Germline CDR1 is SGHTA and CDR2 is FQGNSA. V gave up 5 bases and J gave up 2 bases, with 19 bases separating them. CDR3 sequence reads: CASSRGFFGGTYEQYF. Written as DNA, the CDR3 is TGTGCCAGCAGCCGAGGATTTTTTGGGGGCACCTACGAGCAGTACTTC. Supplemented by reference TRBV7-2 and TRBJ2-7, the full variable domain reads GAGVSQSPSNKVTEKGKDVELRCDPISGHTALYWYRQSLGQGLEFLIYFQGNSAPDKSGLPSDRFSAERTGGSVSTLTIQRTQQEDSAVYLCASSRGFFGGTYEQYFGPGTRLTVT.

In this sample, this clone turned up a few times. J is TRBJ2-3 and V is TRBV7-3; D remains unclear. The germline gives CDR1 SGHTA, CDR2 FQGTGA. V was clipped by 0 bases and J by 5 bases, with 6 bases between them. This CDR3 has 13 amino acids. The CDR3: CASSLTYLDTQYF. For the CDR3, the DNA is TGTGCCAGCAGCTTAACTTATCTAGATACGCAGTATTTT.